This T cell receptor beta chain was recovered during a study of OX40 agonist ivuxolimab in advanced cancers. Notes on the research overall: Ivuxolimab, which targeted the costimulatory receptor OX40 (CD134), was an agonistic, fully human IgG2 monoclonal antibody. Patients were allowed to have had prior anti-PD-1, anti-PD-L1 or anti-CTLA-4 therapy, and less than 45% of the dose-escalation patients had previously received checkpoint inhibitors. Peripheral TCRbeta sequencing was intended to test whether TCR sequence diversity was altered and clonal T-cell expansion was caused by ivuxolimab. Among the roughly 52 dose-escalation patients, approximately 20 had hepatocellular carcinoma, approximately 15 melanoma, 9 renal cell carcinoma and 9 head and neck cancer. In the dose-escalation cohort, 82.7% of patients were male, and the mean age was roughly 60 years, with a range of roughly 20 to 85. Intravenous ivuxolimab was administered to patients every 2 weeks at six dose levels: 0.01, 0.1, 0.3, 1.5, 3 and 10 mg/kg. The paper describes the monotherapy dose-escalation part (N of about 52 patients) of the phase I trial of ivuxolimab. Partial responses were achieved by three dose-escalation patients, of whom one had hepatocellular carcinoma and two had cutaneous melanoma.

The paper's findings and limits, for the study overall: At doses of 0.1 to 3.0 mg/kg, clonal expansion of both CD4+ and CD8+ blood T cells was observed from baseline to week 6. Low levels of normalized T-cell clonal expansion were also seen in some patients who did not respond. In the 0.1-3.0 mg/kg groups, partial responders were among the patients with the lowest normalized peripheral clonal expansion, particularly in CD8+ T cells. The antigen specificity of the clonally expanded peripheral T cells was not determined. After ivuxolimab, CD8+ T cells had more expanded clones than CD4+ T cells on average.

The cysteine opens and the phenylalanine closes a CDR3 of 16 amino acids. Only the CDR3 DNA stays, 48 bases, in frame from base 1. Relative to germline, V is missing 6 bases and J is missing 0 bases, with 7 bases of the junction outside any gene match. From the germline V gene (reference sequence), CDR1 is MNHEY and CDR2 is SMNVEV. The trial excluded patients who had a history of autoimmune disease or were on systemic immunosuppression. Peripheral blood for TCR sequencing was collected from all dose cohorts at baseline, on cycle 4 day 1, and on cycle 7 day 1. Samples came from an open-label, multicenter, first-in-human phase I dose-escalation trial of ivuxolimab. The trial enrolled adults with locally advanced or metastatic head and neck squamous cell, hepatocellular, melanoma or renal cell carcinoma. Before TCR sequencing, CD4+ T cells and CD8+ T cells were sorted from peripheral blood as separate populations.

To sequence the TCRbeta CDR3 region, genomic DNA was isolated from the sorted cells. TCRbeta CDR3 regions were sequenced using the immunoSEQ Assay. The source is immuneACCESS, and TCRdb retained only in-frame sequences with V and J called. Part of the clones is not carried over; for the studies checked, unresolved V genes explain less than half of this, and the remainder is unexplained. The sample table contains over 90,000 clones; only one count was recorded for 70% to 90% of them. Of the sample, about 1.9% is held by the ten largest clones. Of note for this clone: What this receptor recognizes is not known. Per-nucleotide qualities are absent, and no much larger clonotype sits a single base away.

The TCR originated in an adult with an advanced solid tumor such as melanoma, head and neck, liver or kidney cancer. This chain joins TRBV27 to TRBJ2-2, with 7 middle bases fitting TRBD1. The sequenced sample was CD4+ or CD8+ T cells sorted from blood, obtained in a trial of the OX40 agonist ivuxolimab. At the DNA level, the sequence is TGTGCCAGCAGAAAGGGGGCACTCACGAACACCGGGGAGCTGTTTTTT. The encoded protein is CASRKGALTNTGELFF.